A single sample gave rise to the 2 T cell receptor beta chains below, sequenced in a study of T-cell memory formation after mild COVID-19. TCRdb re-called the 5' RACE reads with MiXCR, one entry per CDR3 protein. This sample has approximately 390,000 distinct CDR3 sequences, with 16% found just once. Sequenced sample: PBMCs or a T cell subset sorted from them (not recorded which). The receptors here all came from a man between 18 and 35 years old who had mild COVID-19 (a few samples of this study predate the infection). Cell type and time point are not known.

The chain uses TRBV19 and TRBJ1-2; D gene ambiguous. Germline assignment: CDR1 LNHDA and CDR2 SQIVND (reference sequence). The CDR3 consists of 14 residues. Trimming removed 3 bases from V and 0 bases from J, with 8 bases in between. This chain's CDR3 is CASSIGRTNYGYTF. In DNA, the CDR3 is TGTGCCAGTAGTATTGGCAGGACTAACTATGGCTACACCTTC. The full variable domain, rest sourced from reference TRBV19 and TRBJ1-2, is DGGITQSPKYLFRKEGQNVTLSCEQNLNHDAMYWYRQDPGQGLRLIYYSQIVNDFQKGDIAEGYSVSREKKESFPLTVTSAQKNPTAFYLCASSIGRTNYGYTFGSGTRLTVV.

This clonotype was counted a few times. The rearrangement joins TRBV29-1 to TRBJ1-3; D gene ambiguous. The CDR3 has 13 residues. Trimming stripped 5 bases from V and 2 bases from J, with 10 bases between. Germline V gene sequence: CDR1 SQVTM, CDR2 ANQGSEA. CDR3 loop: CSVRRTAGNTIYF. The DNA for the CDR3 is TGCAGCGTTCGTCGGACGGCTGGAAACACCATATATTTT.